This TCR beta chain is drawn from a study of regulatory T cells in long-lasting Graves disease. The CDR3 runs 13 residues. The V and J ends lost 5 bases and 4 bases respectively, with 13 bases between them. Germline assignment: CDR1 SGHRS and CDR2 YFSETQ. For TCR beta, libraries came from iRepertoire HTBI primers and Arm-PCR of CDR3 regions. TCRdb re-analysed the multiplex PCR reads in MiXCR, keeping a single row per CDR3 protein. The sample carries roughly 320,000 distinct CDR3 sequences, over 15% recorded once. This clonotype was observed many times. Described time point: newly diagnosed GD, antithyroid drugs for less than 3 months. RNA from PBMCs was the source of the TCR library. The same data also went into a second study, on T cells in Graves' hyperthyroidism and ophthalmopathy. That report notes: Diagnoses were made from clinical symptoms, serum measures (thyroxine and TRAb), thyroid ultrasound and orbital computed tomography.

V gene TRBV5-1 combines with J gene TRBJ2-7; D gene ambiguous. The origin of this receptor is a man between 35 and 55 years old with Graves disease. This sample comprised peripheral blood mononuclear cells (PBMCs), obtained at new diagnosis, from a patient treated with antithyroid drugs. In DNA form, the CDR3 reads TGCGCCAGCAGGGAAACGACCGGATACGAGCAGTACTTC. Protein sequence: CASRETTGYEQYF.